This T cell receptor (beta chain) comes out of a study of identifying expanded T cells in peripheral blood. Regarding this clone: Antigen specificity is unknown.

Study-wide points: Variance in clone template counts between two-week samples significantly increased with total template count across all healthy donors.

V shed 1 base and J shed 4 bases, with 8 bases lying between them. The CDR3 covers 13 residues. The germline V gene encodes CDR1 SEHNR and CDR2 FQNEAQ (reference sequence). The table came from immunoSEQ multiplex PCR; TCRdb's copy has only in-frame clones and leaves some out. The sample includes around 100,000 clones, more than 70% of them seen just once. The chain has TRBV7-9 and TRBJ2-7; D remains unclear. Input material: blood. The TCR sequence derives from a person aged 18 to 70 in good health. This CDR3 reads CASSLVGVYEQYF. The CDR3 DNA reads TGTGCCAGCAGCTTAGTTGGGGTATACGAGCAGTACTTC.